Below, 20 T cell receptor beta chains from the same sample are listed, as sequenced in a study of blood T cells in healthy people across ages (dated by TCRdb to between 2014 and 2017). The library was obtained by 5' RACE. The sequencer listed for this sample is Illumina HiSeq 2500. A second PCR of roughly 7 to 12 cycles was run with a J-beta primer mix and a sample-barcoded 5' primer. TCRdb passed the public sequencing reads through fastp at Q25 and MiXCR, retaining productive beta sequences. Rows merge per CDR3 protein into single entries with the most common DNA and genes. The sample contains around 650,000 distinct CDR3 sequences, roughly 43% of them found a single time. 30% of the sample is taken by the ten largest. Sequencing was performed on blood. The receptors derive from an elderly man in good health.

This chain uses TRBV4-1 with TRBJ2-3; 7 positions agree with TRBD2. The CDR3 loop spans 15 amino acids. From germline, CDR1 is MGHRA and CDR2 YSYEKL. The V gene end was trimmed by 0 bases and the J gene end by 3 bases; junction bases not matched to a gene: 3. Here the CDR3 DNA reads TGCGCCAGCAGCCAAGACCCTAGCGGAACAGATACGCAGTATTTT. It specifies CASSQDPSGTDTQYF.

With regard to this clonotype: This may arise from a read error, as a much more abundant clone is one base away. The CDR3 reads CANSSGGSGSPYEQYF. In nucleotides, the CDR3 is TGTGCCAACAGCTCGGGGGGGTCAGGGTCTCCCTACGAGCAGTACTTC. The chain employs TRBV7-2 and TRBJ2-7, with 8 bases fitting TRBD2. CDR3 length equals 16 residues. Germline lookup yields CDR1 SGHTA and CDR2 FQGNSA.

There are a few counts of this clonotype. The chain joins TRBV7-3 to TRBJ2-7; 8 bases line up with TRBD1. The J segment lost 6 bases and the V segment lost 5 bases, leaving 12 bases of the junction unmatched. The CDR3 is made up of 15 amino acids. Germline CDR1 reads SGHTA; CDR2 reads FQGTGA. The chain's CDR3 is CASSARTGPLGEQYF. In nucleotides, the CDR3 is TGTGCCAGCAGCGCACGGACAGGGCCTCTTGGCGAGCAGTACTTC.

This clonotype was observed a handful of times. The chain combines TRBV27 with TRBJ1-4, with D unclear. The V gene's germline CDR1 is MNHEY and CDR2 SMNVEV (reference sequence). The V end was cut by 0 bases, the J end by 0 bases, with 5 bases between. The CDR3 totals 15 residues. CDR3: CASSLSDTTNEKLFF. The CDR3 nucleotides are TGTGCCAGCAGTTTATCAGATACAACTAATGAAAAACTGTTTTTT.

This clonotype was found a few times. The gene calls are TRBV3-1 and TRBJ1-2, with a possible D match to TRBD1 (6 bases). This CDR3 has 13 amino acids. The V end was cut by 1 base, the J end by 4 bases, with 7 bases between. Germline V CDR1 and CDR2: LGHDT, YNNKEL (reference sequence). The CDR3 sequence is CASSQGQVYGYTF. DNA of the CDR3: TGTGCCAGCAGCCAAGGACAGGTCTATGGCTACACCTTC.

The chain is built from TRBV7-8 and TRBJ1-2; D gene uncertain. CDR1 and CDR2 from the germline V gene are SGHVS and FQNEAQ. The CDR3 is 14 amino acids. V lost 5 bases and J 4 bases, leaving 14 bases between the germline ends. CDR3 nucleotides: TGTGCCAGCAGCGCAGACGGGGTGGTCTATGGCTACACCTTC. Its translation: CASSADGVVYGYTF.

The CDR3 loop is CATSRALEYEQFF. The DNA for the CDR3 is TGTGCCACCAGCAGAGCCCTCGAGTATGAGCAGTTCTTC. The J gene is TRBJ2-1, the V gene TRBV15; D is unclear. Deletions cut 1 base from V and 8 bases from J, with 9 bases between. This CDR3 contains 13 residues. The germline V gene has CDR1 LNHNV and CDR2 YYDKDF (reference sequence).

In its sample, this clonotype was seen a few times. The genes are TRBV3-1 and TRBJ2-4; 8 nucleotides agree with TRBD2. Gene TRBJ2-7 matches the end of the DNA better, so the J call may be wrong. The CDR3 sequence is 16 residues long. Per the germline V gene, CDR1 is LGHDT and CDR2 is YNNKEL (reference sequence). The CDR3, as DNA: TGTGCCAGCAGTGCACGGATGAGCGGGGGCAAGGACGAGCAGTACTTC. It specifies CASSARMSGGKDEQYF.

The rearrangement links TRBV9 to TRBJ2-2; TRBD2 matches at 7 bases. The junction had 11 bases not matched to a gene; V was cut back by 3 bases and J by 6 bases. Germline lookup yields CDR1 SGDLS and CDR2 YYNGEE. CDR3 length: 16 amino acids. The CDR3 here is CASSASGLVGAGELFF. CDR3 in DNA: TGTGCCAGCAGCGCCAGCGGACTAGTTGGTGCCGGGGAGCTGTTTTTT.

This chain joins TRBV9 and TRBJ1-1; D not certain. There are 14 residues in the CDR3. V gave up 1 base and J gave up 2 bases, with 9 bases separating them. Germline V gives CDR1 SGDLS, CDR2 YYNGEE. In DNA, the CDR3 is TGTGCCAGCAGCGTAAGAATGGAAAACACTGAAGCTTTCTTT. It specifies CASSVRMENTEAFF.

The chain's CDR3 is CASSFAGLAGLETQYF. The CDR3 nucleotides are TGTGCCAGCAGTTTTGCGGGACTAGCGGGATTAGAGACCCAGTACTTC. V is TRBV27 and J is TRBJ2-5; 13 bases are shared with TRBD2. V was clipped by 3 bases and J by 4 bases; unmatched bases: 5. The CDR3 extends over 16 amino acids. The germline gives CDR1 MNHEY, CDR2 SMNVEV (reference sequence).

The CDR3 DNA follows: TGTGCCAGCAGTCCGACCGCGGGCGGCAATCAGCCCCAGCATTTT. This sequence encodes CASSPTAGGNQPQHF. V usage is TRBV6-2 or TRBV6-3 and J usage is TRBJ1-5; D is uncertain. The CDR3 runs to 15 residues. CDR1 MNHEY and CDR2 SVGEGT come from the germline V gene. V was clipped by 5 bases and J by 2 bases, with 13 bases between them.

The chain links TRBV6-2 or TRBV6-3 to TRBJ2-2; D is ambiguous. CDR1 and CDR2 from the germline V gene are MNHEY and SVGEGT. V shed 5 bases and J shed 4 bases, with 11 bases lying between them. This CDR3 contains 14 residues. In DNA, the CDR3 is TGTGCCAGCAGTCAACTTCGCGCCACCGGGGAGCTGTTTTTT. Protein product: CASSQLRATGELFF.

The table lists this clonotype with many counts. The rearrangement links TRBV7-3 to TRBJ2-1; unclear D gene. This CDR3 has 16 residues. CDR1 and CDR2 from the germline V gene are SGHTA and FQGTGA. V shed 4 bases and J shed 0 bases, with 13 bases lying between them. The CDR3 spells CASSSGTVSSYNEQFF. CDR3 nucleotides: TGTGCCAGCAGCTCGGGTACTGTGAGCTCCTACAATGAGCAGTTCTTC.

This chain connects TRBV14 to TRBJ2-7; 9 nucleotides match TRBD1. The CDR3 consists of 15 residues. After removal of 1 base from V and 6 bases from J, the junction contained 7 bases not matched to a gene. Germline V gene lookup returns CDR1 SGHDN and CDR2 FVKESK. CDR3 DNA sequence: TGTGCCAGCAGCCAAGTTGTGGGACAGGGTACCGAGCAGTACTTC. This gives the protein CASSQVVGQGTEQYF.

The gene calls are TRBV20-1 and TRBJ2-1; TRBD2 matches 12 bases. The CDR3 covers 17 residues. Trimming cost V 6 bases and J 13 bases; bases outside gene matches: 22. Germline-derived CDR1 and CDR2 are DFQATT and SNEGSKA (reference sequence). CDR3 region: CSAQVLPSGGAGETQFF. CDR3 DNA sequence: TGCAGTGCCCAAGTCCTTCCTAGCGGGGGGGCCGGGGAGACCCAGTTCTTC.

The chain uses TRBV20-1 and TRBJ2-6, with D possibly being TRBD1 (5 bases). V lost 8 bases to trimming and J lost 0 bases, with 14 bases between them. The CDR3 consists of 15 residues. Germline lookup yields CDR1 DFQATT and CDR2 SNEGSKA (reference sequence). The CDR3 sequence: CSSWGRDSGANVLTF. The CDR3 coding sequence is TGCAGTTCGTGGGGCAGGGACTCTGGGGCCAACGTCCTGACTTTC.

Here the CDR3 DNA reads TGTGCCAGCAGGAGTACAGGGGGCCTTCCAGATACGCAGTATTTT. It codes for CASRSTGGLPDTQYF. The J gene is TRBJ2-3, the V gene TRBV28, with TRBD1 identical over 9 bases. The CDR3 spans 15 residues. Germline-derived CDR1 and CDR2 are MDHEN and SYDVKM. The trim removed 6 bases at V and 4 bases at J, leaving 8 bases unmatched.

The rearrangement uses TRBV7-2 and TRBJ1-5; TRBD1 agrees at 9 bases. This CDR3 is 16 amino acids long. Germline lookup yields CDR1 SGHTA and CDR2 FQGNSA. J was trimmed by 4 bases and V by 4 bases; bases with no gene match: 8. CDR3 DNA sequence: TGTGCCAGCAGCTACGGAGGGACAGGGTTAAATCAGCCCCAGCATTTT. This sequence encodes CASSYGGTGLNQPQHF.

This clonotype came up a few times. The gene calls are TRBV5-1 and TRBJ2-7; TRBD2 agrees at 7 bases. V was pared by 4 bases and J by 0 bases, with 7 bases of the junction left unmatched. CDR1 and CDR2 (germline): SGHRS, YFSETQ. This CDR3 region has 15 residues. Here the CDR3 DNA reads TGCGCCAGCAGCCGACATGGGGACTACTCCTACGAGCAGTACTTC. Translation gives CASSRHGDYSYEQYF.